This TCR beta chain comes out of a study of cytomegalovirus exposure and HLA in healthy donors. For this clone: Antigen specificity is unknown.

It was with 60 Vbeta and 13 Jbeta primers that the PCR ran. TCRdb's copy holds only in-frame clones and misses some; the assay was immunoSEQ multiplex PCR. Among 110,000 or so clones listed, around 81% were seen once. Findings and limits, study-wide: Association of approximately 16,000 TCR beta sequences with HLA alleles was found at 0.05 false discovery rate in a later analysis.

V shed 10 bases and J 3 bases; nucleotides not matched to a gene: 7. CDR3 length: 14 residues. Germline V gene lookup returns CDR1 MNHNY and CDR2 SVGAGI (reference sequence). The sequenced material came from PBMCs. The sequence was collected from a woman in her forties in good health and CMV-seronegative. J is TRBJ2-3 and V is TRBV6-6, with 10 bases aligning to TRBD2. The CDR3 loop reads CATRLAGGTDTQYF. The CDR3 coding sequence is TGTGCCACCCGATTAGCGGGGGGAACAGATACGCAGTATTTT.